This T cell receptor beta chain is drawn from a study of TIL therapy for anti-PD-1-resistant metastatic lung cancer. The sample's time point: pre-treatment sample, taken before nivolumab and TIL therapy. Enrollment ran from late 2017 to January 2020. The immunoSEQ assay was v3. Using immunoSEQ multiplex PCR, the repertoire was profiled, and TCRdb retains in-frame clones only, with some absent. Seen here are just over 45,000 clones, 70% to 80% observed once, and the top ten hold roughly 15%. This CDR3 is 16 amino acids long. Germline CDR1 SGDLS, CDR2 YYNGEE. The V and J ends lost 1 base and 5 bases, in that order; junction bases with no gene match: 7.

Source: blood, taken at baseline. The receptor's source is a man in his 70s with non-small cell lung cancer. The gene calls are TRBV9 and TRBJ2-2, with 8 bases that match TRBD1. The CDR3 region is CASSVQTGGKTGELFF. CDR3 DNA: TGTGCCAGCAGCGTACAAACAGGGGGAAAGACCGGGGAGCTGTTTTTT.